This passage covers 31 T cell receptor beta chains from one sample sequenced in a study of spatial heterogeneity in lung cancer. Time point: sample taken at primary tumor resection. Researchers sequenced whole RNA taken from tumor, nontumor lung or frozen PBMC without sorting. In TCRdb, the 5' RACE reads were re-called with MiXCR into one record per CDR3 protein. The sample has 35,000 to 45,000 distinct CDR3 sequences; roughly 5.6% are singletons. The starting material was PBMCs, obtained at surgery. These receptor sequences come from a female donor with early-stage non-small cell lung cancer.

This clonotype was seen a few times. The CDR3, as DNA: TGTGCCAGTAGTGATGGACAGGAGCGCTACACCTTC. Translated: CASSDGQERYTF. V usage is TRBV19 and J usage is TRBJ1-2; 7 nucleotides match TRBD1. Germline CDR1 is LNHDA and CDR2 is SQIVND (reference sequence). The CDR3 consists of 12 residues. Trimming at V came to 5 bases and at J to 9 bases, leaving 6 bases not matched to a gene.

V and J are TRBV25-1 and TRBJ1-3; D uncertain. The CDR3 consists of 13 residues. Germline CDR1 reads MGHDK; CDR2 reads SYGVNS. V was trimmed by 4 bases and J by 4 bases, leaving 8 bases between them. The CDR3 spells CASSGDIGNTIYF. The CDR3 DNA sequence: TGTGCCAGCAGTGGCGACATCGGAAACACCATATATTTT.

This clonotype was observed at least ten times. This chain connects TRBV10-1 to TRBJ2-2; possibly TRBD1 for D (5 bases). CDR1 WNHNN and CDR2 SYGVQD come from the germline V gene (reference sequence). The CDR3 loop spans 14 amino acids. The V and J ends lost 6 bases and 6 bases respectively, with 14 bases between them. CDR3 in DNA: TGCGCCAGCAGCGGAGCAAGGGGCCCCGGGGAGCTGTTTTTT. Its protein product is CASSGARGPGELFF.

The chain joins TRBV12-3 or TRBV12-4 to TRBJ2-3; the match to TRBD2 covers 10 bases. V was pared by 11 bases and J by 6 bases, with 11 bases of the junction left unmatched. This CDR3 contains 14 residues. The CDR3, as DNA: TGTGCCTCCCAGGCTAGCGGGGGCCACGATACGCAGTATTTT. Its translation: CASQASGGHDTQYF.

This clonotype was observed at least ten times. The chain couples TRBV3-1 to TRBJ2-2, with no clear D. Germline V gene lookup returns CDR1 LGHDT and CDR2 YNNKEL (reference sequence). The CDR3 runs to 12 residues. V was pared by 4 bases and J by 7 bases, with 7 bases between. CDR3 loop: CASSPGGGELFF. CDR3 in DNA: TGTGCCAGCAGCCCCGGTGGCGGGGAGCTGTTTTTT.

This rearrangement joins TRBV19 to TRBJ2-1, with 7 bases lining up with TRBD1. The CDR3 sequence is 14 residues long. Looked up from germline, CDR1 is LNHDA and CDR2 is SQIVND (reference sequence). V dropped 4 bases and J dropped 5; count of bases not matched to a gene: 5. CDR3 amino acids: CASSKDRDDNEQFF. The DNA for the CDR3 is TGTGCCAGTAGTAAAGACAGGGACGACAATGAGCAGTTCTTC.

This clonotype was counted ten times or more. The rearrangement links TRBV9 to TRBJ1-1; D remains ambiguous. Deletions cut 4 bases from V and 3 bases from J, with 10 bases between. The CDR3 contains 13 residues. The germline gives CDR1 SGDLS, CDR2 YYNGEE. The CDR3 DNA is TGTGCCAGCAGCCTAAAGGAGTACACTGAAGCTTTCTTT. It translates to CASSLKEYTEAFF. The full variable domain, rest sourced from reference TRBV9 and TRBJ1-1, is DSGVTQTPKHLITATGQRVTLRCSPRSGDLSVYWYQQSLDQGLQFLIQYYNGEERAKGNILERFSAQQFPDLHSELNLSSLELGDSALYFCASSLKEYTEAFFGQGTRLTVV.

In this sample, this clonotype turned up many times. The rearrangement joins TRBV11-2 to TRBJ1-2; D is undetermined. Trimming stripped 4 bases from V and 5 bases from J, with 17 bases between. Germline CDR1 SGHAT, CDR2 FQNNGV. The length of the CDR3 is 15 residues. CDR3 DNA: TGTGCCAGCAGCTCCCTGGGAGGGAAAAGATATGGCTACACCTTC. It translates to CASSSLGGKRYGYTF.

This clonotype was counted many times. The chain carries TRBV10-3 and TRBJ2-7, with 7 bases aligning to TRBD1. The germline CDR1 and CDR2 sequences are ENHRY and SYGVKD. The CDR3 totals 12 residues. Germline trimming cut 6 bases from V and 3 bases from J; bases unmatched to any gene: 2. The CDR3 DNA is TGTGCCATCAGCGGGACAGACTACGAGCAGTACTTC. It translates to CAISGTDYEQYF.

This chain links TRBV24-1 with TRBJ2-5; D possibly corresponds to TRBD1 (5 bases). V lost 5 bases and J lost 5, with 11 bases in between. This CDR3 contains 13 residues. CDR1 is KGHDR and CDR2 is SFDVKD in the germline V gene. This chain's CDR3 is CATSAGSNETQYF. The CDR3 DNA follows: TGTGCCACCAGTGCAGGGTCGAATGAGACCCAGTACTTC.

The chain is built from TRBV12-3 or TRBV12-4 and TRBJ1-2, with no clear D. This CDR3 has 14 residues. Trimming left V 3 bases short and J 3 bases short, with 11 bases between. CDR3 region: CASSLGRPYYGYTF. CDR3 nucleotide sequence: TGTGCCAGCAGTTTGGGCAGGCCCTACTATGGCTACACCTTC.

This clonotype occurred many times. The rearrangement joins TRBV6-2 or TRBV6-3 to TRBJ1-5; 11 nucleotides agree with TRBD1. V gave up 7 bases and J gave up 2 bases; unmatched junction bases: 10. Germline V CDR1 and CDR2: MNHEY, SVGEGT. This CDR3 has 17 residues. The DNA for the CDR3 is TGTGCCAGCATTAAGGGACAGGGGGTTGGAGGCAATCAGCCCCAGCATTTT. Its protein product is CASIKGQGVGGNQPQHF.

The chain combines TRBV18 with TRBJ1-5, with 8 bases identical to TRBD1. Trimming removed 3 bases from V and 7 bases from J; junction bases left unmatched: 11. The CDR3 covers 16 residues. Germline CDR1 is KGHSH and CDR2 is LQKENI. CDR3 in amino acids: CASSPLGQARGQPQHF. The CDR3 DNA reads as TGTGCCAGCTCACCCCTGGGACAGGCCAGGGGGCAGCCCCAGCATTTT.

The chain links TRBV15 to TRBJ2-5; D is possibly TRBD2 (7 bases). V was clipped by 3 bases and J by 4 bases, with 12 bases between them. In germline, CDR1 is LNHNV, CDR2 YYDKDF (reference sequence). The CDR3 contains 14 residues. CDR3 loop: CATSRGGRGETQYF. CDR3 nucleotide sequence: TGTGCCACCAGCAGGGGGGGGCGCGGAGAGACCCAGTACTTC.

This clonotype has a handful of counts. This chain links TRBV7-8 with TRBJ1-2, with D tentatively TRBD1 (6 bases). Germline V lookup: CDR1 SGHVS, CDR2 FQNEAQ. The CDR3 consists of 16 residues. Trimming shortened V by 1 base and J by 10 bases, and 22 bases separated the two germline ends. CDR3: CASSLVGEPGTGSYTF. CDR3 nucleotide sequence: TGTGCCAGCAGCTTAGTTGGTGAACCAGGAACAGGGTCCTACACCTTC.

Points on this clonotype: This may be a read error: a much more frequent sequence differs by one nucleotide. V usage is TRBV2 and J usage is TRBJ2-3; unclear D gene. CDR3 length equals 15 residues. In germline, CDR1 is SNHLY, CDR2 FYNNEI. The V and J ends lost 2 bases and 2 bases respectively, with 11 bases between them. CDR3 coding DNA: TGTGCCAGCAGTGAATCCAGCGCCAACACAGATACGCAGTATTTT. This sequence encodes CASSESSANTDTQYF. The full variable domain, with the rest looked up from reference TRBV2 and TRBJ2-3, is EPEVTQTPSHQVTQMGQEVILRCVPISNHLYFYWYRQILGQKVEFLVSFYNNEISEKSEIFDDQFSVERPDGSNFTLKIRSTKLEDSAMYFCASSESSANTDTQYFGPGTRLTVL.

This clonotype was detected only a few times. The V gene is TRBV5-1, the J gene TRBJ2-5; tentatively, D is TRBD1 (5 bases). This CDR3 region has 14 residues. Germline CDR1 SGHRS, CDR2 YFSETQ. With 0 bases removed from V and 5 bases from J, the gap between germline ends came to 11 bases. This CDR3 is CASSLDQGGETQYF. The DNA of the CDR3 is TGCGCCAGCAGCTTGGACCAGGGTGGGGAGACCCAGTACTTC.

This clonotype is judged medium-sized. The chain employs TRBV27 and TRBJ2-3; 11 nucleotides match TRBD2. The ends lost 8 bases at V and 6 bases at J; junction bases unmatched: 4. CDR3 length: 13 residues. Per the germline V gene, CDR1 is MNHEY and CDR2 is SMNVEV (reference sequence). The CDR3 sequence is CASGRTSGDTQYF. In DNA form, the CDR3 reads TGTGCCAGCGGCAGGACTAGCGGGGATACGCAGTATTTT.

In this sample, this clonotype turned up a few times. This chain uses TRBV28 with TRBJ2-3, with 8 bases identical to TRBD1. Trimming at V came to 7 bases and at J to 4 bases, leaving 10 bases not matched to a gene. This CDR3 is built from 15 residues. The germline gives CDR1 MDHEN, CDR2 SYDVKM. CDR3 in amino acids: CASIVDRGRADTQYF. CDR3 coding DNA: TGTGCCAGCATCGTCGACAGGGGACGAGCAGATACGCAGTATTTT.

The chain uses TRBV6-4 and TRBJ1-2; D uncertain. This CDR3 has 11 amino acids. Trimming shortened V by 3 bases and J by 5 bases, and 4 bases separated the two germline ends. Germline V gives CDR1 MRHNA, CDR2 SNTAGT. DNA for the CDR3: TGTGCCAGCAGTGAGGGGTATGGCTACACCTTC. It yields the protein CASSEGYGYTF.

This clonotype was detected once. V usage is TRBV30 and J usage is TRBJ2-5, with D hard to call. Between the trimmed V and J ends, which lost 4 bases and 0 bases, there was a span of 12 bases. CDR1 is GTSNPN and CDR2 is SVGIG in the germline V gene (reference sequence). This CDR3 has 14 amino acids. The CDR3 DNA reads TGTGCCTGGACCAGACTCAAGTACCAAGAGACCCAGTACTTC. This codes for CAWTRLKYQETQYF.

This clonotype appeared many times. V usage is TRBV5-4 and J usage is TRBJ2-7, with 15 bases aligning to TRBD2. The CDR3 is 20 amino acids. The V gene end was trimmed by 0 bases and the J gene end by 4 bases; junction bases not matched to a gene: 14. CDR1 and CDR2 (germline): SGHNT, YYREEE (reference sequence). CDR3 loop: CASSLARGTSGGPAPYEQYF. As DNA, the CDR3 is TGTGCCAGCAGCTTGGCCCGTGGGACTAGCGGGGGGCCCGCCCCTTACGAGCAGTACTTC. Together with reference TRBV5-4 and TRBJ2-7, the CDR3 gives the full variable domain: ETGVTQSPTHLIKTRGQQVTLRCSSQSGHNTVSWYQQALGQGPQFIFQYYREEENGRGNFPPRFSGLQFPNYSSELNVNALELDDSALYLCASSLARGTSGGPAPYEQYFGPGTRLTVT.

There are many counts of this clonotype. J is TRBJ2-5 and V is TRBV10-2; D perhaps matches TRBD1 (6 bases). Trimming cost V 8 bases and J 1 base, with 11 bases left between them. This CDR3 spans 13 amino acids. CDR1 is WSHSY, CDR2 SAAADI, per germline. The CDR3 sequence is CASEIQGQETQYF. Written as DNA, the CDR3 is TGCGCCAGCGAAATACAGGGCCAAGAGACCCAGTACTTC.

CDR3 coding DNA: TGTGCCAGCAGTTCTATTCGACCGGAATCTGGGGCCAACGTCCTGACTTTC. Protein: CASSSIRPESGANVLTF. The gene calls are TRBV28 and TRBJ2-6; no firm D call. Germline V CDR1 and CDR2: MDHEN, SYDVKM. The CDR3 runs to 17 residues. V lost 4 bases to trimming and J lost 1 base, with 14 bases between them. Full variable domain (remainder filled in from reference TRBV28 and TRBJ2-6): DVKVTQSSRYLVKRTGEKVFLECVQDMDHENMFWYRQDPGLGLRLIYFSYDVKMKEKGDIPEGYSVSREKKERFSLILESASTNQTSMYLCASSSIRPESGANVLTFGAGSRLTVL.

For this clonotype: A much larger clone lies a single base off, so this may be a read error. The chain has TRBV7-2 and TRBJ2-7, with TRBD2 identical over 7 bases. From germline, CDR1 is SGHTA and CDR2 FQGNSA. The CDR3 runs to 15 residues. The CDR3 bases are TGTGTCAGCAGCTTAGACGGCAGGGAGGGTTACGAGCAGTACTTC. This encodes CVSSLDGREGYEQYF.

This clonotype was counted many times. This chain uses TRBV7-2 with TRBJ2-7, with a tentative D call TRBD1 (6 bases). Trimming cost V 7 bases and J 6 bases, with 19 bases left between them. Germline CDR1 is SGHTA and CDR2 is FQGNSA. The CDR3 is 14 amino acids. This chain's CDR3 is CASTRNLQGLEQYF. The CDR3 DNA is TGTGCCAGCACCCGAAACTTACAGGGTCTCGAGCAGTACTTC.

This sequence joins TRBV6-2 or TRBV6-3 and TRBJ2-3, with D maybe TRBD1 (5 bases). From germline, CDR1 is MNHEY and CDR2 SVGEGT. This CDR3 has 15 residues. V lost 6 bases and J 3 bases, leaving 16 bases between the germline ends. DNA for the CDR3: TGTGCCAGCAGCCACAATGGGGCCGTAACAGATACGCAGTATTTT. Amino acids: CASSHNGAVTDTQYF.

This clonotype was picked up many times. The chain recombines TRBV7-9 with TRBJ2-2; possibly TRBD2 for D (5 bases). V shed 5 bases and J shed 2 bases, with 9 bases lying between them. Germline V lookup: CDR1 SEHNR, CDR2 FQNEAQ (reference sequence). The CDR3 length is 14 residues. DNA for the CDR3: TGTGCCAGCAGCCCCAGACTAAACACCGGGGAGCTGTTTTTT. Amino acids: CASSPRLNTGELFF.

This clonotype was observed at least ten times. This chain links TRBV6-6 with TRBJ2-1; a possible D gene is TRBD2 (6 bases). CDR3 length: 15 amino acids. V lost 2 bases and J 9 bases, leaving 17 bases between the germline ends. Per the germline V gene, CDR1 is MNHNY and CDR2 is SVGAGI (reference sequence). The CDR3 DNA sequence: TGTGCCAGCAGTTACAGGAGGGGACCACAGAGTGAGCAGTTCTTC. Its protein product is CASSYRRGPQSEQFF.

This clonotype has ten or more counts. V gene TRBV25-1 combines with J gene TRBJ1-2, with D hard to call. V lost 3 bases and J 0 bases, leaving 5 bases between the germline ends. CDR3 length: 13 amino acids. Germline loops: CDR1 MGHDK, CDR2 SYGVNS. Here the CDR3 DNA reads TGTGCCAGCAGTGAGGCAGCTAACTATGGCTACACCTTC. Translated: CASSEAANYGYTF.

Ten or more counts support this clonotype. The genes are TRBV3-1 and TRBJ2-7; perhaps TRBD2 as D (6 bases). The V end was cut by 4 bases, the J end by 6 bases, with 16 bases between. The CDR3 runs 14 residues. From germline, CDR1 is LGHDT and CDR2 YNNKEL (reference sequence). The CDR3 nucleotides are TGTGCCAGCAGCCCTACATCGGGACTCCTCGAGCAGTACTTC. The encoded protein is CASSPTSGLLEQYF.